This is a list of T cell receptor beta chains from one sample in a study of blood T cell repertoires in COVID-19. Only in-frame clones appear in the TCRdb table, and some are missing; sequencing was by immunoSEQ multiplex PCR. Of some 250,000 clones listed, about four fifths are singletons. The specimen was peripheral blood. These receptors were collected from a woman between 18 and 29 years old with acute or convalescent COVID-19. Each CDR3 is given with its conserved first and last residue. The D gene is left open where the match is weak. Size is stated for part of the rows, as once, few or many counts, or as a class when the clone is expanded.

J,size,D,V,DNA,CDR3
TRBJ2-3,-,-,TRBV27,TGTGCCAGCAGTTTATCGTTCGGTCCCACAGATACGCAGTATTTT,CASSLSFGPTDTQYF
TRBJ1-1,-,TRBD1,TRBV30,TGTGCCTGGTACGCAGGGGGAACTGAAGCTTTCTTT,CAWYAGGTEAFF
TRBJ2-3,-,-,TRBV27,TGTGCCAGCAGTCCGCGGAGCCTCGAAGATACGCAGTATTTT,CASSPRSLEDTQYF
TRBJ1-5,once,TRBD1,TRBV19,TGTGCCAGTAAGACAGGGGGCAGCAATCAGCCCCAGCATTTT,CASKTGGSNQPQHF
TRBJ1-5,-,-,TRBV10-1,TGCGCCAGCAGTTTGACATCATGTAACAATCAGCCCCAGCATTTT,CASSLTSCNNQPQHF
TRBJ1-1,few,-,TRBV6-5,TGTGCCAGCAGGGGACATCTGAACACTGAAGCTTTCTTT,CASRGHLNTEAFF
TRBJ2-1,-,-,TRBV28,TGTGCCAGCCTAGGGGGATCCTACAATGAGCAGTTCTTC,CASLGGSYNEQFF
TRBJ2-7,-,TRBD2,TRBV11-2,TGTGCCAGCAGCTCCGAGACTAGCGGGGGGTACGAGCAGTACTTC,CASSSETSGGYEQYF
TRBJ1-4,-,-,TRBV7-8,TGTGCCAGCAGCTTAGGGCCGGGGACAAGGGTTGAAAAACTGTTTTTT,CASSLGPGTRVEKLFF
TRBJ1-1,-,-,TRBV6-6,TGTGCCAGCAGTTACCGGACAGCTGCTGAAGCTTTCTTT,CASSYRTAAEAFF
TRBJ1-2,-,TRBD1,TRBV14,TGTGCCAGCAGCCACCTGTTGGGGACAGGGGATAAGGGCTACACCTTC,CASSHLLGTGDKGYTF
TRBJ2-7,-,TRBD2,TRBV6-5,TGTGCCAGCAGTTACTCGGGGGGGACGGGACCCTACGAGCAGTACTTC,CASSYSGGTGPYEQYF
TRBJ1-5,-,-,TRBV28,TGTGCCAGCAGTTCCAATTTCCAGCAGCCCCAGCATTTT,CASSSNFQQPQHF
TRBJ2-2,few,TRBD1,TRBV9,TGTGCCAGCAGCGTAGGGGGACAGGGGAACACCGGGGAGCTGTTTTTT,CASSVGGQGNTGELFF
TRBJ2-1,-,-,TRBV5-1,TGCGCCAGCAGCACCACGACTAGTTGGGAATACAATGAGCAGTTCTTC,CASSTTTSWEYNEQFF
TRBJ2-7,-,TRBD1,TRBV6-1,TGTGCCAGCAGTGATAGGACAGGGGGGTTCTACGAGCAGTACTTC,CASSDRTGGFYEQYF
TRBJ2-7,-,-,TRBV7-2,TGTGCCAGCAGCACGCAGGGGGGTTCATCCTACGAGCAGTACTTC,CASSTQGGSSYEQYF
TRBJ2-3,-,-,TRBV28,TGTGCCAGCACCACCCGCGGGACCGCTCCCGATACGCAGTATTTT,CASTTRGTAPDTQYF
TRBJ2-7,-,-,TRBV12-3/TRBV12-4,TGTGCCAGCAGCTCAAACAGGGCCTACGAGCAGTACTTC,CASSSNRAYEQYF
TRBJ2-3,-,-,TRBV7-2,TGTGCCAGCAGCTTAATCGGCACAGATACGCAGTATTTT,CASSLIGTDTQYF
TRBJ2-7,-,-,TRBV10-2,TGCGCCAGCAGTGCGGACAGCTCCTACGAGCAGTACTTC,CASSADSSYEQYF
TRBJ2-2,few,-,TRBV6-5,TGTGCCAGCAGTTACGTGAGCCGCACCGGGGAGCTGTTTTTT,CASSYVSRTGELFF
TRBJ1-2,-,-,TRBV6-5,TGTGCCAGCAGCCGGGACACCCCTTGGGACTATGGCTACACCTTC,CASSRDTPWDYGYTF
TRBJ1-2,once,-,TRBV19,TGTGCCAGTAGTACAGGGTTCTGGTATAGTGACTATGGCTACACCTTC,CASSTGFWYSDYGYTF
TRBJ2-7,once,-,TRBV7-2,TGTGCCAGCAGAATGACAAATTCCTACGAGCAGTACTTC,CASRMTNSYEQYF
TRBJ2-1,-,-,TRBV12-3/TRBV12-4,TGTGCCAGCAGCTCCCTTAGCAATGAGCAGTTCTTC,CASSSLSNEQFF
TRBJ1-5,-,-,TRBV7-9,TGTGCCAGCAGCTCAGGCGGGGATAGCAATCAGCCCCAGCATTTT,CASSSGGDSNQPQHF
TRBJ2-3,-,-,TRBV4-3,TGCGCCAGCAGCCAAGATTGGGGGCTAGCGGAAACAGATACGCAGTATTTT,CASSQDWGLAETDTQYF
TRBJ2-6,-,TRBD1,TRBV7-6,TGTGCCAGCAGCCCACGCAATATCCCGGGACAGGGCCGTGGGGCCAACGTCCTGACTTTC,CASSPRNIPGQGRGANVLTF
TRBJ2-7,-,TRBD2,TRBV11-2,TGTGCCAGCAGCTTAGGAATCCTAGCGGGAGTCCACGAGCAGTACTTC,CASSLGILAGVHEQYF
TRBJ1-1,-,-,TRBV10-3,TGTGCCATCAGTGAGTGGATAGACATGAACACTGAAGCTTTCTTT,CAISEWIDMNTEAFF
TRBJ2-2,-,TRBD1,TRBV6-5,TGTGCCAGCAGCTCAGGACAGGGAGGAACCGGGGAGCTGTTTTTT,CASSSGQGGTGELFF
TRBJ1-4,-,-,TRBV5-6,TGTGCCAGCAGCTCAGGTGCAACTAATGAAAAACTGTTTTTT,CASSSGATNEKLFF
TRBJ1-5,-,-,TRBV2,TGTGCCAGCAGTGACTCGGGTTTTCAGCCCCAGCATTTT,CASSDSGFQPQHF
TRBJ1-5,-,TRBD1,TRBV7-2,TGTGCCAGCAGCCCCGGGACAGGGGGGAATCAGCCCCAGCATTTT,CASSPGTGGNQPQHF
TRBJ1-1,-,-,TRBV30,TGTGCCTGGACTTCTGGGGGCAACACTGAAGCTTTCTTT,CAWTSGGNTEAFF
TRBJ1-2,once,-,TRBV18,TGTGCCAGCTCACTCGGGGAAGCCTATGGCTACACCTTC,CASSLGEAYGYTF
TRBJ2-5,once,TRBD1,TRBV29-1,TGCAGCCTTTCTAGGGACAGGGGATGGGAGACCCAGTACTTC,CSLSRDRGWETQYF
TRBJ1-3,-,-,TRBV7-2,TGTGCCAGCAGCCTAGGTTCCGCGATCTCTGGAAACACCATATATTTT,CASSLGSAISGNTIYF
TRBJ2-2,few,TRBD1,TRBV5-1,TGCGCCAGCAGCTTACCCACAGGGGAGAGCACCGGGGAGCTGTTTTTT,CASSLPTGESTGELFF
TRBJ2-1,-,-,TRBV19,TGTGCCAGTAGTATTGGGCCCGGTCAAGGATCGATCTTC,CASSIGPGQGSIF